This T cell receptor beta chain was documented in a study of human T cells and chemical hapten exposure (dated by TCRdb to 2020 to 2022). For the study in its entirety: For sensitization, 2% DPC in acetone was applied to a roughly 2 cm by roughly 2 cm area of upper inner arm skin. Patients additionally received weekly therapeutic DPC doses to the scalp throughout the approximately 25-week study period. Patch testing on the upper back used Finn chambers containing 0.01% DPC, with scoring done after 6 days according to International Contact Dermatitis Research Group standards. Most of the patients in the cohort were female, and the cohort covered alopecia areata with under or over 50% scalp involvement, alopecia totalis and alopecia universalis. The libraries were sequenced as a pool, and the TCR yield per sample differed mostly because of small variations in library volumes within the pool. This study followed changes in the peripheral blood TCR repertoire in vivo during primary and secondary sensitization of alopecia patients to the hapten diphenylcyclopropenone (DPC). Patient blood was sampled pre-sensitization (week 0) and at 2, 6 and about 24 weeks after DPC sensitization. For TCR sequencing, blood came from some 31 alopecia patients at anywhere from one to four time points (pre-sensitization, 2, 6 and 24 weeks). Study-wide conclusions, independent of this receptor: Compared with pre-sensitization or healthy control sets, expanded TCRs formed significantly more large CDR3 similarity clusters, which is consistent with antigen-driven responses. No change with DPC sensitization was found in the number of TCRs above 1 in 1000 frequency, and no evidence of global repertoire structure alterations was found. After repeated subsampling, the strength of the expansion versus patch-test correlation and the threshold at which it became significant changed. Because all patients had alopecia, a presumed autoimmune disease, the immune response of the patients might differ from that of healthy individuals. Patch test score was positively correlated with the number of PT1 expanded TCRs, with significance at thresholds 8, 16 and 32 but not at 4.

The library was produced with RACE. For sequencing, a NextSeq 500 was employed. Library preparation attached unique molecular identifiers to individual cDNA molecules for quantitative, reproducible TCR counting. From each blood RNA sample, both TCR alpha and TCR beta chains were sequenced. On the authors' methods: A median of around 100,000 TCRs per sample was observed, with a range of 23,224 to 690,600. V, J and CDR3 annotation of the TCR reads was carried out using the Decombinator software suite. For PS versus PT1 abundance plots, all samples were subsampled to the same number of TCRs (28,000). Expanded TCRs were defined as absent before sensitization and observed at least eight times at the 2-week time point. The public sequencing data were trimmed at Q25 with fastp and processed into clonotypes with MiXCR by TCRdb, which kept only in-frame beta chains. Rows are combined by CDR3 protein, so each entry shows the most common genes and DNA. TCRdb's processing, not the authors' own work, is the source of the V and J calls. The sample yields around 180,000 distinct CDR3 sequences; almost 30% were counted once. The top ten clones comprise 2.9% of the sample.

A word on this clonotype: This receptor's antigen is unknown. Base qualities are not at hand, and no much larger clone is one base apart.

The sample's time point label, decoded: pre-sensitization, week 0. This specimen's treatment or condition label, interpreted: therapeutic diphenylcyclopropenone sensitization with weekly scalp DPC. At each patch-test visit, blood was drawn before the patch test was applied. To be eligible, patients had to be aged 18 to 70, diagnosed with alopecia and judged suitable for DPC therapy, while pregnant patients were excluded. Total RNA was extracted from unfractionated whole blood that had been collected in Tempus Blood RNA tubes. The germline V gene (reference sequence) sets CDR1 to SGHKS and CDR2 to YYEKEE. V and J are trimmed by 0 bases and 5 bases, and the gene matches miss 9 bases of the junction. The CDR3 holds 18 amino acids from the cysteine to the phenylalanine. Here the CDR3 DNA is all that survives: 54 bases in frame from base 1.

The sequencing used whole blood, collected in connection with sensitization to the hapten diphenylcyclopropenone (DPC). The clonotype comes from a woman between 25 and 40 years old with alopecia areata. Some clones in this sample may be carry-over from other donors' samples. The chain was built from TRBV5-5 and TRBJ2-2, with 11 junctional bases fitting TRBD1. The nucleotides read TGTGCCAGCAGCTTGGGGACCGGGACAGGGGGACTGACCGGGGAGCTGTTTTTT. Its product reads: CASSLGTGTGGLTGELFF.